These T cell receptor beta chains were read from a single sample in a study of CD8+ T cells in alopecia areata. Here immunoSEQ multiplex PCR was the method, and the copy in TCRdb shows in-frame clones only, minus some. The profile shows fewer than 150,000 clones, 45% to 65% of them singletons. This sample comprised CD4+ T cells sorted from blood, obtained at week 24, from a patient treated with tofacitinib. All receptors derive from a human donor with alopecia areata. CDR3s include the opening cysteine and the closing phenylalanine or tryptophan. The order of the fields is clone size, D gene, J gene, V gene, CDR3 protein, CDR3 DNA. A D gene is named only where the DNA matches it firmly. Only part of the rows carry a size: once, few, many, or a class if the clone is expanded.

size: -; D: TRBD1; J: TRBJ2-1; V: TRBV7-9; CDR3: CASSGQGTYNEQFF; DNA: TGTGCCAGCAGCGGACAGGGAACCTACAATGAGCAGTTCTTC
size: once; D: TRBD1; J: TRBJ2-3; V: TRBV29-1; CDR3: CSAAPGTGGGDTQYF; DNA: TGCAGCGCCGCCCCGGGGACAGGGGGGGGAGATACGCAGTATTTT
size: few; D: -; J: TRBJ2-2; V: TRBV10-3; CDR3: CAIGRVTGELFF; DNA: TGTGCCATCGGAAGGGTGACCGGGGAGCTGTTTTTT
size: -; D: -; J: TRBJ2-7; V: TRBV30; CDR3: CAWSTNYEQYF; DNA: TGTGCCTGGAGTACGAATTACGAGCAGTACTTC
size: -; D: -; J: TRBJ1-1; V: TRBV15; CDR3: CATSTGPPGKKLTFF; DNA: TGTGCCACCAGCACCGGGCCCCCAGGGAAAAAGTTGACTTTCTTT
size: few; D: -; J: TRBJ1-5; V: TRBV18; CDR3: CASSEGGGNQPQHF; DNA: TGTGCCAGCTCAGAGGGGGGGGGCAATCAGCCCCAGCATTTT
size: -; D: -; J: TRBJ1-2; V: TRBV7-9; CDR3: CASSPNTGTYGYTF; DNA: TGTGCCAGCAGCCCCAATACAGGGACCTATGGCTACACCTTC
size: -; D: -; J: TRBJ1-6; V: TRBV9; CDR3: CASSVGGSSPLHF; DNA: TGTGCCAGCAGCGTGGGGGGGTCTTCACCCCTCCACTTT
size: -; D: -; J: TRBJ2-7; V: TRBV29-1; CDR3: CSEVYEQYF; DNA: TGCAGCGAGGTCTACGAGCAGTACTTC
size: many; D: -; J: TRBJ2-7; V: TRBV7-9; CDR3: CATERASEQYF; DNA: TGTGCCACCGAGAGGGCAAGCGAGCAGTACTTC
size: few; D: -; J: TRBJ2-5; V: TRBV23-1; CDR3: CASSQFIVDPRETQYF; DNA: TGCGCCAGCAGTCAATTTATAGTGGACCCCAGGGAGACCCAGTACTTC
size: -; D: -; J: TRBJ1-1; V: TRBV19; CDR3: CASSSHRVNTEAFF; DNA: TGTGCCAGTAGTAGCCACAGGGTGAACACTGAAGCTTTCTTT
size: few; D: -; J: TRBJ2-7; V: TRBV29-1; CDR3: CSVGDGRQYF; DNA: TGCAGCGTTGGGGACGGACGGCAGTACTTC
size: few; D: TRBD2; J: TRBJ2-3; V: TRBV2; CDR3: CASSVGGAVDTQYF; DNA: TGTGCCAGCAGTGTCGGGGGGGCGGTAGATACGCAGTATTTT
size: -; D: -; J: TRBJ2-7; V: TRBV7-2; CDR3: CASSLGHDRAGQYF; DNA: TGTGCCAGCAGCTTAGGACACGACCGCGCGGGGCAGTACTTC
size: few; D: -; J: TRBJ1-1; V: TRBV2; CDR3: CASSTQGEAFF; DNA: TGTGCCAGCAGTACCCAGGGTGAAGCTTTCTTT
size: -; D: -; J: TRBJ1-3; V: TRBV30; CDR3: CAWTPDGNTIYF; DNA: TGTGCCTGGACCCCAGATGGAAACACCATATATTTT
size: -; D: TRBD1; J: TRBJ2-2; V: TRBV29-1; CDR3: CSAATGTGVSGELFF; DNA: TGCAGCGCAGCGACCGGGACAGGGGTTTCCGGGGAGCTGTTTTTT
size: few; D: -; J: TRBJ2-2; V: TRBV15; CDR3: CATSSQGTGELFF; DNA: TGTGCCACCAGCAGTCAAGGGACCGGGGAGCTGTTTTTT
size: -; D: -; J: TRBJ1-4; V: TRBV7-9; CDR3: CASSRVAEKLFF; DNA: TGTGCCAGCAGCCGGGTCGCGGAAAAACTGTTTTTT
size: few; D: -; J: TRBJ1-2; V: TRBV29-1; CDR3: CSAPAAHGYTF; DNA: TGCAGCGCACCCGCCGCGCATGGCTACACCTTC
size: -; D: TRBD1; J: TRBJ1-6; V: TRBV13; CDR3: CASSFGQGEPLHF; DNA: TGTGCCAGCAGCTTTGGACAGGGGGAGCCCCTCCACTTT
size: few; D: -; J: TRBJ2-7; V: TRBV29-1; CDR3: CSVSLSSVEQYF; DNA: TGCAGCGTTTCCCTCTCGTCGGTCGAGCAGTACTTC
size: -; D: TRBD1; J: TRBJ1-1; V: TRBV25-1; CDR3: CASSDPRQGNAEAFF; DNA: TGTGCCAGCAGTGACCCCAGACAGGGTAACGCTGAAGCTTTCTTT
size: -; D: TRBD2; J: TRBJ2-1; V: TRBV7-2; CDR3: CASSLKSGDYNEQFF; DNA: TGTGCCAGCAGCTTAAAAAGCGGGGATTACAATGAGCAGTTCTTC
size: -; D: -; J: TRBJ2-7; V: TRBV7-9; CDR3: CASSSRETPYEQYF; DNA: TGTGCCAGCAGCTCCCGGGAGACACCCTACGAGCAGTACTTC
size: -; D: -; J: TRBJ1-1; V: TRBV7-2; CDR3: CASSLAVSTEAFF; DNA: TGTGCCAGCAGCTTAGCTGTGAGCACTGAAGCTTTCTTT
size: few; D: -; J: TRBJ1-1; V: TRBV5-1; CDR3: CASRLDIVGTEAFF; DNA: TGCGCCAGCAGACTAGACATCGTCGGCACTGAAGCTTTCTTT
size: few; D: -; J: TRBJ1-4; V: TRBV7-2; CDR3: CASSPTSAGEKLFF; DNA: TGTGCCAGCAGCCCGACGTCAGCGGGTGAAAAACTGTTTTTT
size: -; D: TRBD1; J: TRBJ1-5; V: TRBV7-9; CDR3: CASSRGQGRSNQPQHF; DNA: TGTGCCAGCAGCCGCGGACAGGGAAGGAGCAATCAGCCCCAGCATTTT
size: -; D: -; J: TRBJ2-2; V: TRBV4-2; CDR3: CASNVGNTGELFF; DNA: TGTGCCTCGAATGTGGGGAACACCGGGGAGCTGTTTTTT
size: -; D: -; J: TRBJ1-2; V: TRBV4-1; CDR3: CASSQVQADDGYTF; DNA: TGCGCCAGCAGCCAAGTACAGGCAGACGATGGCTACACCTTC
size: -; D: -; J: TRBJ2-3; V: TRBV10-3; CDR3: CAIGGGSTDTQYF; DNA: TGTGCCATCGGTGGCGGGAGCACAGATACGCAGTATTTT
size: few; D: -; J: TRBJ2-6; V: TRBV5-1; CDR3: CASSASSGANVLTF; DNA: TGCGCCAGCAGCGCCTCCTCTGGGGCCAACGTCCTGACTTTC
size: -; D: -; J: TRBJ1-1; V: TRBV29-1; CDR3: CSVLIQGNTEAFF; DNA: TGCAGCGTTCTAATCCAGGGGAACACTGAAGCTTTCTTT
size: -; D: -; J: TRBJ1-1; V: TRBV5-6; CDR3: CASSPGVHTEAFF; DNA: TGTGCCAGCAGCCCAGGTGTGCACACTGAAGCTTTCTTT
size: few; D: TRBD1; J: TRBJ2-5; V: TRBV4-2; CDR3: CASSQGDRDQETQYF; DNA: TGTGCCAGCAGCCAAGGAGACAGGGACCAAGAGACCCAGTACTTC
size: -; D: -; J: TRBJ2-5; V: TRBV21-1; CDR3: CASSKAVYQETQYF; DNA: TGTGCCAGCAGCAAAGCAGTGTACCAAGAGACCCAGTACTTC
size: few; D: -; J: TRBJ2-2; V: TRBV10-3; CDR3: CAIRTLEGSGELFF; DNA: TGTGCCATCAGAACCCTCGAGGGCTCCGGGGAGCTGTTTTTT
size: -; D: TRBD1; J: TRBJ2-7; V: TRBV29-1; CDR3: CSVGRTGLTYEQYF; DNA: TGCAGCGTGGGAAGGACAGGCCTGACGTACGAGCAGTACTTC
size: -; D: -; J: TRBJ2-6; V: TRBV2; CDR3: CASSEQGSSGANVLTF; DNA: TGTGCCAGCAGTGAACAGGGAAGCTCTGGGGCCAACGTCCTGACTTTC
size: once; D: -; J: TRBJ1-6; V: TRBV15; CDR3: CATSRAYPGVGQPAPLHF; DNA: TGTGCCACCAGCAGAGCTTACCCCGGGGTAGGGCAGCCGGCACCCCTCCACTTT
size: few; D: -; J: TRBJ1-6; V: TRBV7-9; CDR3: CASSAASLGSPLHF; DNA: TGTGCCAGCAGCGCGGCCAGTTTAGGTTCACCCCTCCACTTT
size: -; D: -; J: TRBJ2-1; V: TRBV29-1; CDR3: CSVEGIGPMEFF; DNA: TGCAGCGTTGAAGGTATAGGGCCGATGGAGTTCTTC
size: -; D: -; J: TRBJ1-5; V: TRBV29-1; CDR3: CSVGGSNQPQHF; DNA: TGCAGCGTTGGAGGGAGCAATCAGCCCCAGCATTTT
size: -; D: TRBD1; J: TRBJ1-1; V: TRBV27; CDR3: CASSRTGPGSAFF; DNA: TGTGCCAGCAGCAGGACAGGTCCCGGTTCGGCTTTCTTT
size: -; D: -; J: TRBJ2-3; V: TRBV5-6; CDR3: CASSWNSGATDTQYF; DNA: TGTGCCAGCAGCTGGAACTCAGGGGCCACAGATACGCAGTATTTT
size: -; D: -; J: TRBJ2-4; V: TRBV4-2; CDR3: CASSKYGGSQNIQYF; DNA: TGTGCCAGCAGTAAATACGGCGGGTCCCAAAACATTCAGTACTTC
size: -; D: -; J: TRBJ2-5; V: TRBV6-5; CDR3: CASVAGGKEKTQYF; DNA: TGTGCCAGCGTTGCCGGAGGGAAGGAAAAGACCCAGTACTTC